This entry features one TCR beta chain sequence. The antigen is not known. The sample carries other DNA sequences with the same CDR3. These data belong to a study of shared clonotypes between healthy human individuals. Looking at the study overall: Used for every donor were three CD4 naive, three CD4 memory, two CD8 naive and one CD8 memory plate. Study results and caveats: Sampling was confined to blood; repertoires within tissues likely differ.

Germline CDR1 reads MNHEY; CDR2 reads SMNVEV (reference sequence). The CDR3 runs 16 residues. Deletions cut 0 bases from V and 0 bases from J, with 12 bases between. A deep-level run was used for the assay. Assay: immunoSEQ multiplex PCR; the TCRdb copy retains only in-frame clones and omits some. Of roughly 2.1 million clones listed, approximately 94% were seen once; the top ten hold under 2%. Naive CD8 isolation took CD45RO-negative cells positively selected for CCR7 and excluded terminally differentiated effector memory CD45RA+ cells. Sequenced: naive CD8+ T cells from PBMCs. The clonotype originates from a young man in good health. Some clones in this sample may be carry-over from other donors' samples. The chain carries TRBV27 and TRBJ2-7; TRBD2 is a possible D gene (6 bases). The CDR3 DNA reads TGTGCCAGCAGTTTATCACCCGGGAGCGGCTCCTACGAGCAGTACTTC. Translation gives CASSLSPGSGSYEQYF.